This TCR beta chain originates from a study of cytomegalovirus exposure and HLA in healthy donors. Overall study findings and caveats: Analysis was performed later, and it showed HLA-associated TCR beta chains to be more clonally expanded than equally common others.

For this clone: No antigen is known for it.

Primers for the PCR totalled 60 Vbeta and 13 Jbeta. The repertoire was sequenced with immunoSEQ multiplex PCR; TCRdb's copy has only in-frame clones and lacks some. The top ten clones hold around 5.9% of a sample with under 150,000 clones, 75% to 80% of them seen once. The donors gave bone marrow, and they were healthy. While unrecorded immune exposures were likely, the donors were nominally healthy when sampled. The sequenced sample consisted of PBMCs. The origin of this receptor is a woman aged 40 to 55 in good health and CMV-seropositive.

As DNA, the CDR3 is TGCGCCAGCAGTATTACAGGGGGTGGAAACACCATATATTTT. This encodes CASSITGGGNTIYF. The chain carries TRBV4-1 and TRBJ1-3; TRBD1 agrees at 8 bases. This CDR3 has 14 amino acids. CDR1 and CDR2 (germline): MGHRA, YSYEKL. V shed 6 bases, J shed 3 bases, and the junction held 4 bases outside the gene matches.